This TCR beta chain was identified in a study of blood T cell repertoires in COVID-19 (dated by TCRdb to 2020 to 2021). With regard to the full study: Samples covering the acute and convalescent phases of COVID-19 were provided by collaborators in the United States, Italy and Spain. The material from the prospective study consisted of cDNA or gDNA derived from T cells, B-cell-depleted T cells, or PBMCs. Subjects who had been exposed to COVID-19, were actively infected with it, or had recovered from it provided the deeply sampled blood TCRbeta repertoires that made up the dataset. The repertoires were released in a freely available public database meant as a resource for research on the immune response to SARS-CoV-2. The samples were drawn from the first 160 participants of the ongoing ImmuneRACE study and from 1,254 subjects provided by 6 global collaborators. A de-identified subject ID, COVID-19 status, age in years and sex were almost always included in the sample metadata. Where HLA class I and class II types were available, the types were taken from metadata supplied by the sample provider, not from assay-based typing.

TCRbeta CDR3 regions were amplified from genomic DNA using the immunoSEQ Assay, a bias-controlled multiplex PCR. Under the source paper's analysis protocol: Nucleated cell counts per sample were estimated from amplification of reference gene primers within the assay. To quantify the absolute abundance of each unique TCRbeta CDR3 rearrangement, sequence reads were collapsed and filtered. Productive Simpson clonality was computed per sample as the square root of Simpson's diversity index over productive rearrangements. Entries here come from immuneACCESS through TCRdb and include only in-frame sequences with V and J called. Some clones fail to appear in such tables; in the studies checked, an unresolved V gene covers under half of the shortfall, and the cause of the remainder is unknown. V and J calls and clone size are copied from that table; D and trimming were computed from the DNA. This sample gives some 230,000 clones in total; about four fifths of them show up just once. Approximately 1.3% of the sample rests with the top ten.

Participants in the prospective study were aged roughly 18 to 89 years, lived in 24 United States geographic areas, and enrolled through a virtual design. In the prospective study, participants were assigned to cohorts based on the clinical history participants reported in a screening survey and a study questionnaire. Each participant in the prospective study had whole blood, serum and a nasopharyngeal or oropharyngeal swab collected by mobile phlebotomists. Over a roughly 2-month period, participants in the prospective study had the option of providing additional blood draws and questionnaires. Blood samples from the prospective study were shipped frozen or at room temperature prior to DNA extraction. Paper-wide results and their limitations: How much clinical and demographic metadata was included differed by source and by participant, and the metadata was provided uncurated.

A remark on this clone: The specificity of this receptor is unknown. Base quality data are lacking; no much larger clone is found one base away.

CDR1 and CDR2, per the germline V gene, are SNHLY and FYNNEI. V was cut back by 3 bases and J by 0 bases, leaving a gap of 5 bases between them. The CDR3 contains 13 residues, cysteine and phenylalanine counted. Kept here is only the CDR3 DNA, which spans 39 bases and is read in frame from base 1. This clonotype was obtained from a woman between 35 and 50 years old with acute COVID-19. The specimen sequenced was PBMCs or T cells enriched from blood (not recorded which). The V gene is TRBV2 and the J gene is TRBJ1-1; the D gene is not confidently resolved. The DNA is as follows: TGTGCCAGCAGTGACGGGGTGAACACTGAAGCTTTCTTT. This yields the protein CASSDGVNTEAFF. Reference TRBV2 and TRBJ1-1 proteins supply the regions before and after the CDR3; the full variable domain is: EPEVTQTPSHQVTQMGQEVILRCVPISNHLYFYWYRQILGQKVEFLVSFYNNEISEKSEIFDDQFSVERPDGSNFTLKIRSTKLEDSAMYFCASSDGVNTEAFFGQGTRLTVV.